This T cell receptor beta chain derives from a study of T cells in Graves' hyperthyroidism and ophthalmopathy. Every diagnosis used clinical symptoms, serum thyroxine and TRAb, thyroid ultrasound and orbital computed tomography. Points from the study as a whole: The majority of expanded thyroid clonotypes above 0.001 also appeared in blood.

About this clonotype: Its antigen is not known.

RNA transcripts gave rise to amplified TCR beta CDR3 regions. The study used the HTBI primer set for a first-round RT-PCR of the TCR CDR3. MiXCR, run by TCRdb on the multiplex PCR reads, gives a single entry per CDR3 protein. This sample has hundreds of thousands of distinct CDR3 sequences; nearly 20% occur once, and the top ten carry around 50%. CDR3 length: 14 residues. Trimming cost V 3 bases and J 8 bases; bases outside gene matches: 5. CDR1 and CDR2 (germline): ENHRY, SYGVKD. Sample: blood. V gene TRBV10-3 combines with J gene TRBJ1-2, with TRBD1 matching 11 bases. This TCR derives from a man aged 40-49 years with Graves' ophthalmopathy. The chain's CDR3 is CAISDGQGALGYTF. As DNA, the CDR3 is TGTGCCATCAGTGATGGACAGGGGGCTTTAGGCTACACCTTC.